The 25 T cell receptor beta chains in this list originate from one sample, sequenced in a study of CD8 T cells in Susac syndrome. After extraction with the RNeasy kit, about 0.45 to 1 ug of the RNA was reverse transcribed using random hexamers. In TCRdb, the immunoSEQ multiplex PCR reads were re-called with MiXCR into one record per CDR3 protein. The sample carries 150,000 to 200,000 distinct CDR3 sequences, 95% recorded once. Input material: CD4+ T cells from PBMCs. The origin of the receptors is a human donor with multiple sclerosis.

The chain is built from TRBV20-1 and TRBJ1-6; D is undetermined. V lost 8 bases and J lost 6, with 20 bases in between. The CDR3 spans 15 residues. Germline CDR1 DFQATT, CDR2 SNEGSKA (reference sequence). CDR3 sequence: CSSSRTGSLNSPLHF. The CDR3 DNA is TGCAGTTCCTCAAGGACTGGCTCACTTAATTCACCCCTCCACTTT.

The chain carries TRBV19 and TRBJ2-1, with 7 bases that match TRBD1. J lost 5 bases, V lost 5 bases, and 6 bases had no gene match. This CDR3 comprises 14 residues. Germline CDR1 LNHDA, CDR2 SQIVND (reference sequence). The CDR3 region has the DNA TGTGCCAGTAGTGGACAGGAAACCCACAATGAGCAGTTCTTC. The encoded protein is CASSGQETHNEQFF. Complete variable domain (other parts from reference TRBV19 and TRBJ2-1): DGGITQSPKYLFRKEGQNVTLSCEQNLNHDAMYWYRQDPGQGLRLIYYSQIVNDFQKGDIAEGYSVSREKKESFPLTVTSAQKNPTAFYLCASSGQETHNEQFFGPGTRLTVL.

The chain joins TRBV12-3 or TRBV12-4 to TRBJ2-7, with D perhaps TRBD1 (7 bases). The CDR3 runs to 13 residues. V lost 4 bases and J lost 2, with 9 bases in between. The CDR3 DNA is TGTGCCAGCAGTTCCAGGGGGGCCTACGAGCAGTACTTC. Translating it yields CASSSRGAYEQYF.

The chain joins TRBV27 to TRBJ1-6; 11 bases are a match to TRBD1. The CDR3 loop spans 14 amino acids. Germline values: CDR1 MNHEY, CDR2 SMNVEV (reference sequence). V was clipped by 6 bases and J by 10 bases; unmatched bases: 5. The CDR3, as DNA: TGTGCCAGCAGCCGTGGACAGGGGGCGTCACCCCTCCACTTT. It encodes CASSRGQGASPLHF.

The CDR3 coding sequence is TGTGCCAGCAGCAAAGCGGAAAAGGGGCCAGGCTATGGCTACACCTTC. Protein product: CASSKAEKGPGYGYTF. This chain connects TRBV21-1 to TRBJ1-2; the DNA was not used to check the table's D call, TRBD1. TRBV21-1 is a known pseudogene. The CDR3 spans 16 residues.

V is TRBV20-1 and J is TRBJ1-6; 8 bases line up with TRBD1. The CDR3 is 13 amino acids. Per germline, CDR1 DFQATT and CDR2 SNEGSKA (reference sequence). V gave up 6 bases and J gave up 10 bases; unmatched junction bases: 8. The CDR3 DNA is TGCAGTGCGAAATCAGGGGGCTGGTCACCCCTCCACTTT. It yields the protein CSAKSGGWSPLHF.

This clonotype was recorded once. The genes are TRBV29-1 and TRBJ1-3; no definite D call. The ends were cut back, 6 bases at V and 2 bases at J, with 11 bases in the middle. Per germline, CDR1 SQVTM and CDR2 ANQGSEA. The CDR3 consists of 13 residues. The CDR3 protein is CSVASDTGNTIYF. CDR3 bases: TGCAGCGTCGCATCCGACACTGGAAACACCATATATTTT.

This chain connects TRBV3-1 to TRBJ1-2, with D maybe TRBD1 (5 bases). The V gene lost 3 bases and the J gene lost 0 bases, with 11 bases spanning the gap. The CDR3 loop spans 15 amino acids. In germline, CDR1 is LGHDT, CDR2 YNNKEL (reference sequence). In DNA, the CDR3 is TGTGCCAGCAGCCATAGCGGGGGACCTAACTATGGCTACACCTTC. Translation gives CASSHSGGPNYGYTF.

This chain uses TRBV24-1 with TRBJ1-2; D is possibly TRBD1 (6 bases). V was trimmed by 4 bases and J by 7 bases, leaving 12 bases between them. The CDR3 is 13 amino acids. Looked up from germline, CDR1 is KGHDR and CDR2 is SFDVKD. This CDR3 reads CATSESGDGGYTF. CDR3 nucleotides: TGTGCCACCAGTGAGTCAGGGGATGGTGGCTACACCTTC.

The chain employs TRBV15 and TRBJ2-7, with a possible D match to TRBD1 (6 bases). From germline, CDR1 is LNHNV and CDR2 YYDKDF (reference sequence). The CDR3 spans 16 residues. Trimming cost V 2 bases and J 2 bases, with 16 bases left between them. CDR3 nucleotide sequence: TGTGCCACCAGCAGACTTGCGACAGGTTCGGCCTACGAGCAGTACTTC. It encodes CATSRLATGSAYEQYF.

This chain joins TRBV20-1 and TRBJ2-1; 11 bases map to TRBD2. Germline lookup yields CDR1 DFQATT and CDR2 SNEGSKA (reference sequence). The CDR3 runs 15 residues. V was clipped by 6 bases and J by 4 bases; unmatched bases: 8. The chain's CDR3 is CSARTSSGGYNEQFF. In DNA form, the CDR3 reads TGCAGTGCCAGAACCTCTAGCGGGGGGTACAATGAGCAGTTCTTC.

The gene calls are TRBV7-9 and TRBJ1-2, with D perhaps TRBD1 (6 bases). The CDR3 runs 11 residues. V lost 7 bases and J 13 bases, leaving 16 bases between the germline ends. The germline gives CDR1 SEHNR, CDR2 FQNEAQ (reference sequence). CDR3 region: CASTGQLLLTF. The DNA of the CDR3 is TGTGCCAGCACCGGACAGCTACTTCTCACCTTC.

The gene calls are TRBV12-3 or TRBV12-4 and TRBJ2-1; TRBD2 matches at 9 bases. The CDR3 contains 14 residues. V shed 3 bases and J 5 bases; nucleotides not matched to a gene: 2. The CDR3 loop reads CASSLAGGNNEQFF. The CDR3 bases are TGTGCCAGCAGTTTGGCGGGAGGGAACAATGAGCAGTTCTTC.

The chain links TRBV6-5 to TRBJ1-1; tentative D call: TRBD1 (5 bases). This CDR3 spans 14 amino acids. CDR1 and CDR2 from the germline V gene are MNHEY and SVGAGI. Trimming shortened V by 2 bases and J by 0 bases, and 7 bases separated the two germline ends. CDR3: CASSYGAVNTEAFF. CDR3 nucleotides: TGTGCCAGCAGTTACGGGGCAGTGAACACTGAAGCTTTCTTT.

The chain uses TRBV3-1 and TRBJ2-1; D is unclear. V was pared by 4 bases and J by 3 bases, with 4 bases between. The germline CDR1 and CDR2 sequences are LGHDT and YNNKEL (reference sequence). The CDR3 has 12 amino acids. The chain's CDR3 is CASSRRYNEQFF. DNA of the CDR3: TGTGCCAGCAGCCGGCGCTACAATGAGCAGTTCTTC.

The chain employs TRBV29-1 and TRBJ2-2; tentatively, D is TRBD1 or TRBD2 (5 bases each). Germline V gene sequence: CDR1 SQVTM, CDR2 ANQGSEA. Trimming left V 7 bases short and J 6 bases short, with 18 bases between. The CDR3 consists of 14 residues. The DNA for the CDR3 is TGCAGCGCAGGTCCTGGGGGTTCTGCCGGGGAGCTGTTTTTT. It is translated as CSAGPGGSAGELFF.

The chain recombines TRBV19 with TRBJ2-7; 7 nucleotides agree with TRBD1. The length of the CDR3 is 14 residues. V dropped 5 bases and J dropped 3; count of bases not matched to a gene: 7. From germline, CDR1 is LNHDA and CDR2 SQIVND (reference sequence). CDR3 DNA: TGTGCCAGTAGTCCGACAGGGATCCTCTACGAGCAGTACTTC. Its translation is CASSPTGILYEQYF.

In DNA form, the CDR3 reads TGTGCCAGCAGCGGCATTCCCCCGGGGATTGGGGTTTCCGATACGCAGTATTTT. Translating gives CASSGIPPGIGVSDTQYF. This chain uses TRBV13 with TRBJ2-3, with D perhaps TRBD2 (5 bases). V gave up 5 bases and J gave up 6 bases, with 27 bases separating them. The CDR3 consists of 18 residues. Germline V gives CDR1 PRHDT, CDR2 FYEKMQ (reference sequence).

The chain combines TRBV30 with TRBJ2-5; D not resolved. Trimming shortened V by 5 bases and J by 5 bases, and 9 bases separated the two germline ends. From germline, CDR1 is GTSNPN and CDR2 SVGIG (reference sequence). The CDR3 runs to 11 residues. In nucleotides, the CDR3 is TGTGCCTGGGCCCTGGGCGAGACCCAGTACTTC. It encodes CAWALGETQYF.

J is TRBJ2-3 and V is TRBV15; TRBD2 is a possible D gene (5 bases). The V end lost 0 bases, the J end lost 6 bases, and 28 bases lay between the germline ends. The CDR3 totals 20 residues. Germline CDR1 reads LNHNV; CDR2 reads YYDKDF (reference sequence). The CDR3 is CATSRDSNPMTSWGVDTQYF. CDR3 DNA sequence: TGTGCCACCAGCAGAGATTCCAACCCCATGACGTCTTGGGGAGTGGATACGCAGTATTTT.

This rearrangement joins TRBV20-1 to TRBJ2-7; possibly TRBD2 for D (5 bases). V lost 4 bases and J 0 bases, leaving 16 bases between the germline ends. The CDR3 runs to 15 residues. CDR1 DFQATT and CDR2 SNEGSKA come from the germline V gene (reference sequence). Here the CDR3 DNA reads TGCAGTGCTACGGGGTCGATAGTTAGCTCCTACGAGCAGTACTTC. It yields the protein CSATGSIVSSYEQYF.

The chain is built from TRBV14 and TRBJ1-1; the D is unclear. CDR3 size: 14 residues. Trimming took off 1 base at V and 4 bases at J, with 10 bases between the two ends. CDR1 is SGHDN and CDR2 is FVKESK in the germline V gene. CDR3 sequence: CASSQGLLATEAFF. In DNA, the CDR3 is TGTGCCAGCAGCCAAGGTCTCTTGGCCACTGAAGCTTTCTTT.

The rearrangement uses TRBV15 and TRBJ2-5; unclear D gene. The CDR3 spans 13 residues. The germline gives CDR1 LNHNV, CDR2 YYDKDF (reference sequence). Trimming left V 0 bases short and J 7 bases short, with 9 bases between. In DNA, the CDR3 is TGTGCCACCAGCAGAGAAGTACGAGGGACCCAGTACTTC. It translates to CATSREVRGTQYF. The entire variable domain, with the rest obtained from reference TRBV15 and TRBJ2-5, is as follows: DAMVIQNPRYQVTQFGKPVTLSCSQTLNHNVMYWYQQKSSQAPKLLFHYYDKDFNNEADTPDNFQSRRPNTSFCFLDIRSPGLGDTAMYLCATSREVRGTQYFGPGTRLLVL.

The rearrangement joins TRBV4-3 to TRBJ1-2, with D perhaps TRBD1 (5 bases). The CDR3 sequence is 18 residues long. V gave up 3 bases and J gave up 0 bases, with 20 bases separating them. Germline CDR1 is LGHNA and CDR2 is YSLEER. This CDR3 reads CASSQDLIRDGANYGYTF. The CDR3 DNA reads as TGCGCCAGCAGCCAGGATTTGATTCGGGACGGAGCTAACTATGGCTACACCTTC.

The chain carries TRBV28 and TRBJ2-1, with D hard to call. The germline V gene has CDR1 MDHEN and CDR2 SYDVKM. The CDR3 sequence is 14 residues long. V was shortened by 5 bases and J by 4 bases, with 12 bases between the two germline ends. CDR3 region: CASSTPVGYNEQFF. The DNA for the CDR3 is TGTGCCAGCAGTACTCCCGTAGGGTACAATGAGCAGTTCTTC.